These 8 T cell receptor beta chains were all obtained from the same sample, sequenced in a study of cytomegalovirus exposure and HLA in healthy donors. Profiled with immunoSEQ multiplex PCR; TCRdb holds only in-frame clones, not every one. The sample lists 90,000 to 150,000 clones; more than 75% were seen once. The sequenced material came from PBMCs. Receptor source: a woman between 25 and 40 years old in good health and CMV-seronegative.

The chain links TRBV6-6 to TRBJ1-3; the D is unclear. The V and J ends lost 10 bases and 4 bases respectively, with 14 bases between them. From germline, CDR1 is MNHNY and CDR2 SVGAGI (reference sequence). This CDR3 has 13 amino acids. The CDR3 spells CAIRTFGGNTIYF. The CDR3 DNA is TGTGCCATCCGGACTTTTGGGGGAAACACCATATATTTT.

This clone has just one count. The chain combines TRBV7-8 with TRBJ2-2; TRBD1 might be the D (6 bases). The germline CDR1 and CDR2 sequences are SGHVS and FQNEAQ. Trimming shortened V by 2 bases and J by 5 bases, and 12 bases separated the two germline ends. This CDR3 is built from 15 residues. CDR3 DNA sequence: TGTGCCAGCAGCTTAAACAGGGCTCTAACCGGGGAGCTGTTTTTT. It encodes CASSLNRALTGELFF.

CDR3 in amino acids: CASSPRGRARGHEQYF. CDR3 sequence (DNA): TGCGCCAGCAGCCCCCGGGGGAGGGCCAGGGGCCACGAGCAGTACTTC. The gene calls are TRBV5-1 and TRBJ2-7, with TRBD2 as a possible D gene (7 bases). Germline V gives CDR1 SGHRS, CDR2 YFSETQ. The V end lost 4 bases, the J end lost 5 bases, and 22 bases lay between the germline ends. CDR3 size: 16 residues. The full variable domain, with the rest looked up from reference TRBV5-1 and TRBJ2-7, is KAGVTQTPRYLIKTRGQQVTLSCSPISGHRSVSWYQQTPGQGLQFLFEYFSETQRNKGNFPGRFSGRQFSNSRSEMNVSTLELGDSALYLCASSPRGRARGHEQYFGPGTRLTVT.

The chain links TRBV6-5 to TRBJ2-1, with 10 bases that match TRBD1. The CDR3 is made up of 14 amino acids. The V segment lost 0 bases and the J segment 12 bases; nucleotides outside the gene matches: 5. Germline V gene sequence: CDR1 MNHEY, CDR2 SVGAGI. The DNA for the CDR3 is TGTGCCAGCAGTTACTCGCGTGGGGACAGGGGGCAGTTCTTC. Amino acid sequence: CASSYSRGDRGQFF.

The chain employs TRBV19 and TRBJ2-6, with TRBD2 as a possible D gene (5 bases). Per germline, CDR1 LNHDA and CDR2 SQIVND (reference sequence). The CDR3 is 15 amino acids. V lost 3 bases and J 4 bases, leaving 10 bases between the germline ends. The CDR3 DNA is TGTGCCAGTAGTATTACGGGGTTAGGGGCCAACGTCCTGACTTTC. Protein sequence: CASSITGLGANVLTF.

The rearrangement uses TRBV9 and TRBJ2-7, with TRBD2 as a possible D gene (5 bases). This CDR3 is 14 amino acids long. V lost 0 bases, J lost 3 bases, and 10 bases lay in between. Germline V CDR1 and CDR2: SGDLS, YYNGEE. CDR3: CASSVEVRDYEQYF. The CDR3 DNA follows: TGTGCCAGCAGCGTAGAGGTGAGGGACTACGAGCAGTACTTC.

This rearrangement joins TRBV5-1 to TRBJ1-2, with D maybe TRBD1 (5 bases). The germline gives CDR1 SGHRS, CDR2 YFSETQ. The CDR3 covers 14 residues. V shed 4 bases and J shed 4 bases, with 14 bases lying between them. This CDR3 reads CASSPTEIRYGYTF. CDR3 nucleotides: TGCGCCAGCAGCCCGACAGAAATCCGCTATGGCTACACCTTC.

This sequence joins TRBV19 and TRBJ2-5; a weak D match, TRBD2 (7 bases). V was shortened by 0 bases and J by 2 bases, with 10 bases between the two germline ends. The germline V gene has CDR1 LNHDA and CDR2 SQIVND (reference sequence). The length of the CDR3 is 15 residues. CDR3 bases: TGTGCCAGTAGTATAGACGGGGGGCTTCAAGAGACCCAGTACTTC. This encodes CASSIDGGLQETQYF.